A selection of T cell receptor beta chains follows, all from one sample in a study of pediatric ulcerative colitis. The data were produced by immunoSEQ multiplex PCR, yet TCRdb's version contains in-frame clones alone and is incomplete. Of around 64,000 clones in the sample, approximately 87% were seen once. Sequenced input: blood. These receptors were obtained from a boy aged 5-17 years with severe ulcerative colitis. Each CDR3 is given with its conserved first and last residue. A D gene is named only where the DNA matches it firmly. The listing skips clone size in some rows; elsewhere it reads once, few, many or a size class.

d_call j_call clone_size v_call cdr3_nt cdr3_aa
NA TRBJ1-2 few TRBV2 TGTGCCAGCAGGGTCTATGATGCGGGACCGGGCTATGGCTACACCTTC CASRVYDAGPGYGYTF
NA TRBJ2-4 NA TRBV2 TGTGCCAGCAGTGATTGGTCCGGGGTAAACATTCAGTACTTC CASSDWSGVNIQYF
TRBD1 TRBJ2-1 NA TRBV15 TGTGCCACCAGCAGAGGCAGGGGGCATCTTAATGAGCAGTTCTTC CATSRGRGHLNEQFF
NA TRBJ1-1 NA TRBV4-3 TGCGCCAGCAGCCTGAGGTTCGGCACTGAAGCTTTCTTT CASSLRFGTEAFF
NA TRBJ2-2 once TRBV5-6 TGTGCCAGCCGTTACAGGGTGGGCACCGGGGAGCTGTTTTTT CASRYRVGTGELFF
TRBD2 TRBJ2-1 NA TRBV9 TGTGCCAGCAGCCCGAAACCCCCCCCAGCGGGAGGGGTCAATGAGCAGTTCTTC CASSPKPPPAGGVNEQFF
NA TRBJ1-1 few TRBV28 TGTGCCAGTAGTTTAGGTTGGCAGGAAGCTTTCTTT CASSLGWQEAFF
NA TRBJ2-3 NA TRBV7-6 TGTGCCAGCAGCTTAATTGGGAGCGGCACAGATACGCAGTATTTT CASSLIGSGTDTQYF
NA TRBJ1-2 NA TRBV7-8 TGTGCCAGCAGCTTATTTTCTCGCCAGACTAACTATGGCTACACCTTC CASSLFSRQTNYGYTF
NA TRBJ2-1 NA TRBV11-2 TGTGCCAGCATCCTATTCAATGAGCAGTTCTTC CASILFNEQFF
TRBD1 TRBJ1-2 NA TRBV2 TGTGCCGGCGGTCCAGGACAGGGGGCACGTGGCTACACCTTC CAGGPGQGARGYTF
TRBD2 TRBJ2-1 NA TRBV5-4 TGTGCCAGCCGTCGGGCACTAGCGGAAAATGAGCAGTTCTTC CASRRALAENEQFF
NA TRBJ2-3 NA TRBV19 TGTGCCAGTAGTATAGGGCTAGCGCGCACAGATACGCAGTATTTT CASSIGLARTDTQYF
NA TRBJ2-5 NA TRBV6-5 TGTGCCAGCAGTTACAGCAGGGGCCAAGAGACCCAGTACTTC CASSYSRGQETQYF
NA TRBJ1-2 NA TRBV15 TGTGCCACCAGCAGAGATAGAGGGGTTTATGGCTACACCTTC CATSRDRGVYGYTF
NA TRBJ2-5 NA TRBV4-1 TGCGCCAGCAGCCAAGATCCCGGCGGAGAGACCCAGTACTTC CASSQDPGGETQYF
TRBD2 TRBJ2-1 NA TRBV19 TGTGCCAGTAGTACCCCCGTCGGGCGACTAGCGGGAGGGGCGAATGAGCAGTTCTTC CASSTPVGRLAGGANEQFF
TRBD2 TRBJ2-5 NA TRBV7-2 TGTGCCAGCAGCTTAGATTGGACTAGAGGACAGACCCAGTACTTC CASSLDWTRGQTQYF
TRBD1 TRBJ2-1 NA TRBV30 TGTGCCTGGCGATTCCGGGACAGCTCCTACAATGAGCAGTTCTTC CAWRFRDSSYNEQFF
TRBD1 TRBJ1-2 NA TRBV6-6 TGTGCCAGCAGCCCATCCGGGACAGGGAACTATGGCTACACCTTC CASSPSGTGNYGYTF
NA TRBJ1-2 NA TRBV5-4 TGTGCCAGCAGCTTGGCCCGCGGGAACTATGGCTACACCTTC CASSLARGNYGYTF
NA TRBJ1-2 NA TRBV7-9 TGTGCCAGCAGCACGACAGTGACTAACTATGGCTACACCTTC CASSTTVTNYGYTF
NA TRBJ2-5 NA TRBV28 TGTGCCAGCAGTTCTACCTACAGGGAGGGGAAGACCCAGTACTTC CASSSTYREGKTQYF
TRBD2 TRBJ2-1 NA TRBV5-1 TGCGCCAGCAGCCCGGGGGGGACAGAGCAGTTCTTC CASSPGGTEQFF
NA TRBJ1-3 NA TRBV18 TGTGCCAGCCAAGGAGGGAGGAGCTCTGGAAACACCATATATTTT CASQGGRSSGNTIYF
NA TRBJ1-2 once TRBV27 TGTGCCAGCAGGGGGCCGAGGGAAGGGGATGAGTATGGCTACACCTTC CASRGPREGDEYGYTF
TRBD2 TRBJ2-1 NA TRBV14 TGTGCCAGCAGCCTCATCTGGACTAGCGGGTTCGATGAGCAGTTCTTC CASSLIWTSGFDEQFF
NA TRBJ2-2 few TRBV5-1 TGCGCCAGCAGCTTGGAGTTGACCGGGGAGCTGTTTTTT CASSLELTGELFF
TRBD2 TRBJ2-3 NA TRBV6-5 TGTGCCAGCAGTTCGGGACTAGCGGGATTTAGGGATACGCAGTATTTT CASSSGLAGFRDTQYF
TRBD1 TRBJ2-7 NA TRBV5-4 TGTGCCAGCAGCACAGACAGGGGCCACGAGCAGTACTTC CASSTDRGHEQYF
TRBD2 TRBJ2-2 NA TRBV29-1 TGCAGCGTTGTACTAGCGGGGGCCGGGGAGCTGTTTTTT CSVVLAGAGELFF
TRBD2 TRBJ2-7 NA TRBV10-3 TGTGCCATCAGTGATGGGGTTGGGACTAGCGCCGAGCAGTACTTC CAISDGVGTSAEQYF
NA TRBJ2-1 few TRBV6-4 TGTGCCAGCAGTGACGACACATACAATGAGCAGTTCTTC CASSDDTYNEQFF
NA TRBJ2-5 once TRBV7-2 TGTGCCAGCAGCTTACACGTCAGCCTAGAGACCCAGTACTTC CASSLHVSLETQYF
NA TRBJ1-2 NA TRBV30 TGTGCCTGGAATTTCGGCAGAAACTACACCTTC CAWNFGRNYTF
NA TRBJ2-1 NA TRBV5-1 TGCGCCAGCAGCTTGGGGGGCGGAGGACCTACCTACAATGAGCAGTTCTTC CASSLGGGGPTYNEQFF
TRBD1 TRBJ2-7 NA TRBV7-9 TGTGCCAGCAGCCCGTGGACAGGAGGAACCTACGAGCAGTACTTC CASSPWTGGTYEQYF
TRBD1 TRBJ1-2 NA TRBV4-3 TGCGCCAGCAGCCAAGAATTGGGACAGGGAAATAACGGCTACACCTTC CASSQELGQGNNGYTF
NA TRBJ1-1 NA TRBV7-9 TGTGCCAGTGGACAGTCTGAAGCTTTCTTT CASGQSEAFF
TRBD1 TRBJ1-4 NA TRBV28 TGTGCCAGCAGTTACGGGACAGCTAATGAAAAACTGTTTTTT CASSYGTANEKLFF
TRBD2 TRBJ2-1 NA TRBV7-2 TGTGCCAGCAGCCCCCGGAGCGGGAGGATCGATAGGGGCAATGAGCAGTTCTTC CASSPRSGRIDRGNEQFF
NA TRBJ1-2 NA TRBV7-9 TGTGCCAGCACCGGAGGTCCCTCCAGGGAGGGCTATGGCTACACCTTC CASTGGPSREGYGYTF
TRBD2 TRBJ2-3 NA TRBV4-1 TGCGCCAGCAGCCAAGAGGACGGGAGGGCTTGGACAGATACGCAGTATTTT CASSQEDGRAWTDTQYF
NA TRBJ1-5 NA TRBV7-2 TGTGCCAGCAGCTTAGCGAGGGGGGGCGGGCAGCCCCAGCATTTT CASSLARGGGQPQHF
NA TRBJ1-1 NA TRBV25-1 TGTGCCAGCGAGGACGGTTTCTTT CASEDGFF
TRBD2 TRBJ2-3 NA TRBV5-1 TGCGCCAGCAGCTTGCGTTCTAGCGGGAGTGCAGATACGCAGTATTTT CASSLRSSGSADTQYF
NA TRBJ2-2 few TRBV19 TGTGCCACCAAGATCCGGGGCACCGGGGAGCTGTTTTTT CATKIRGTGELFF
TRBD2 TRBJ2-1 NA TRBV5-1 TGCGCCAGCAGCTCCATTGTAGCGACTAGCGGGCCTTACAATGAGCAGTTCTTC CASSSIVATSGPYNEQFF
NA TRBJ2-2 NA TRBV6-5 TGTGCCAGCAGTCCTTGGGGTACCGGGGAGCTGTTTTTT CASSPWGTGELFF
NA TRBJ1-1 NA TRBV6-6 TGTGCCAGCAGACTAAACACTGAAGCTTTCTTT CASRLNTEAFF
NA TRBJ2-6 NA TRBV27 TGTGCCAGCAGTTTGTTTAGGTACACAACGGCCAACGTCCTGACTTTC CASSLFRYTTANVLTF
NA TRBJ2-3 NA TRBV7-2 TGTGCCAGCAGCCTGGACCCCCTAAGCACAGATACGCAGTATTTT CASSLDPLSTDTQYF
NA TRBJ1-2 NA TRBV5-4 TGTGCCAGCAGTACGGACGGCTATGGCTACACCTTC CASSTDGYGYTF
TRBD2 TRBJ2-7 NA TRBV7-6 TGTGCCAGCAGCGAAGACGCTAGCGGGAGGTCACCGGGCGAGCAGTACTTC CASSEDASGRSPGEQYF
TRBD2 TRBJ2-5 few TRBV7-6 TGTGCCAGCAGCCGACTAGCATCCGAGACCCAGTACTTC CASSRLASETQYF
NA TRBJ2-2 NA TRBV6-5 TGTGCCAGCAGTTGGAGGATTAGCCTTAACACCGGGGAGCTGTTTTTT CASSWRISLNTGELFF
TRBD2 TRBJ2-3 NA TRBV6-1 TGTGCCAGCAGTGCACCGACTAGCCAGGGCACAGATACGCAGTATTTT CASSAPTSQGTDTQYF
NA TRBJ1-3 NA TRBV29-1 TGCAGCGCTGCTTTATGGGCGGAAGGCACCATATATTTT CSAALWAEGTIYF
NA TRBJ1-1 NA TRBV7-8 TGTGCCAGCAGCTTAATGGGTAACACTGAAGCTTTCTTT CASSLMGNTEAFF